Presented here are 20 T cell receptor beta chains from one specimen sequenced in a study of T cell repertoires in cytomegalovirus infection. MiXCR, applied by TCRdb to the reads, yields one record per CDR3 protein. This table holds about 89,000 distinct CDR3 sequences, 25% to 35% found once. These receptors are not linked to any known antigen. Sample: CD8+ T cells from cultured PBMCs, taken from culture after CMV antigen stimulation. Receptors originate from a human donor in good health (CMV status not recorded). Some clones in this sample may be carry-over from other donors' samples.

Of note for this clonotype: Since a much larger clone is just one base distant, this may be a read error. The V call is TRBV7-6, the J call TRBJ2-6; 8 bases match TRBD1. Germline V gene sequence: CDR1 SGHVS, CDR2 FNYEAQ. CDR3 length: 17 amino acids. The V segment lost 5 bases and the J segment 0 bases; nucleotides outside the gene matches: 6. CDR3 sequence reads: CASSHWTGNSGANVLTF. Written as DNA, the CDR3 is TGTGCCAGCAGCCATTGGACAGGGAACTCTGGGGCCAACGTCCTGACTTTC.

The chain joins TRBV12-3 or TRBV12-4 to TRBJ2-5; 9 bases align to TRBD1. The CDR3 spans 12 residues. The V gene end was trimmed by 4 bases and the J gene end by 7 bases; junction bases not matched to a gene: 1. The CDR3 spells CASSSTGGTQYF. The CDR3 nucleotides read TGTGCCAGCAGTTCGACAGGGGGGACCCAGTACTTC.

The chain recombines TRBV27 with TRBJ1-5; 8 bases align to TRBD1. The germline V gene has CDR1 MNHEY and CDR2 SMNVEV (reference sequence). The J segment lost 4 bases and the V segment lost 4 bases, leaving 3 bases of the junction unmatched. There are 14 residues in the CDR3. The CDR3 DNA follows: TGTGCCAGCAGTTGGACAGGGATGAATCAGCCCCAGCATTTT. This encodes CASSWTGMNQPQHF.

This chain joins TRBV14 and TRBJ2-2, with D possibly being TRBD1 (5 bases). In germline, CDR1 is SGHDN, CDR2 FVKESK. This CDR3 region has 20 residues. Trimming removed 6 bases from V and 0 bases from J, with 26 bases in between. Here the CDR3 DNA reads TGTGCCAGCAGGATAACAGGATGGTGGGTTCCATTCCCGAACACCGGGGAGCTGTTTTTT. Translated, it gives CASRITGWWVPFPNTGELFF.

This clonotype was detected only once. The chain employs TRBV19 and TRBJ2-7; possibly TRBD1 for D (5 bases). Germline V gene sequence: CDR1 LNHDA, CDR2 SQIVND (reference sequence). V was cut by 5 bases and J by 0 bases, with 14 bases left in between. This CDR3 contains 15 residues. CDR3: CASSRAQGSSYEQYF. CDR3 DNA sequence: TGTGCCAGTAGTCGGGCCCAGGGAAGCTCCTACGAGCAGTACTTC.

The CDR3 DNA follows: TGTGCCAGCTCACCACCTTCCGAACAGCTACTTGAAGCTTTCTTT. Protein product: CASSPPSEQLLEAFF. The chain links TRBV18 to TRBJ1-1; D is undetermined. This CDR3 comprises 15 residues. V lost 0 bases and J 7 bases, leaving 15 bases between the germline ends. CDR1 and CDR2 (germline): KGHSH, LQKENI.

V is TRBV6-2 or TRBV6-3 and J is TRBJ1-1, with unresolved D. CDR1 is MNHEY, CDR2 SVGEGT, per germline. The CDR3 is made up of 13 amino acids. Trimming pared 1 base from V and 5 bases from J, leaving 8 bases between. In nucleotides, the CDR3 is TGTGCCAGCAGTTACTTTGGAGAAACTGAAGCTTTCTTT. Translating it yields CASSYFGETEAFF.

The chain joins TRBV27 to TRBJ2-7; D may be TRBD1 (6 bases). The CDR3 length is 15 residues. Trimming took 8 bases from V and 4 from J, leaving 21 bases between them. Per germline, CDR1 MNHEY and CDR2 SMNVEV (reference sequence). CDR3 protein: CASGSGLGQMYEQYF. DNA of the CDR3: TGTGCCAGCGGGTCCGGACTTGGACAGATGTACGAGCAGTACTTC.

The rearrangement joins TRBV7-9 to TRBJ2-7; 7 nucleotides align to TRBD1. Germline trimming cut 0 bases from V and 4 bases from J; bases unmatched to any gene: 6. Per germline, CDR1 SEHNR and CDR2 FQNEAQ (reference sequence). There are 15 residues in the CDR3. CDR3 DNA sequence: TGTGCCAGCAGCTTAGCAAATGGACAGGAGTACGAGCAGTACTTC. The encoded protein is CASSLANGQEYEQYF. Combining the CDR3 with reference TRBV7-9 and TRBJ2-7 gives the whole variable domain DTGVSQNPRHKITKRGQNVTFRCDPISEHNRLYWYRQTLGQGPEFLTYFQNEAQLEKSRLLSDRFSAERPKGSFSTLEIQRTEQGDSAMYLCASSLANGQEYEQYFGPGTRLTVT.

The chain links TRBV11-1 to TRBJ1-2; weak D call: TRBD1 (5 bases). V lost 2 bases to trimming and J lost 4 bases, with 14 bases between them. CDR3 length: 15 amino acids. CDR1 SGHAT and CDR2 FQDESV come from the germline V gene (reference sequence). The CDR3 spells CASSLRQAGTYGYTF. The CDR3 DNA sequence: TGTGCCAGCAGCTTACGGCAGGCGGGGACCTATGGCTACACCTTC. The full variable domain, in which reference TRBV11-1 and TRBJ1-2 provide the parts outside the CDR3, is EAEVAQSPRYKITEKSQAVAFWCDPISGHATLYWYRQILGQGPELLVQFQDESVVDDSQLPKDRFSAERLKGVDSTLKIQPAELGDSAMYLCASSLRQAGTYGYTFGSGTRLTVV.

The CDR3 loop is CASSLEGGGRNTEAFF. CDR3 in DNA: TGTGCCAGCAGCTTGGAGGGGGGAGGCCGGAACACTGAAGCTTTCTTT. The chain employs TRBV5-6 and TRBJ1-1; weak D call: TRBD1 (6 bases). Germline-derived CDR1 and CDR2 are SGHDT and YYEEEE. V was trimmed by 0 bases and J by 1 base, leaving 13 bases between them. This CDR3 spans 16 amino acids.

This chain links TRBV6-1 with TRBJ2-7; TRBD1 matches at 10 bases. The CDR3 spans 15 residues. Germline V CDR1 and CDR2: MNHNS, SASEGT. Trimming removed 7 bases from V and 3 bases from J; junction bases left unmatched: 9. The chain's CDR3 is CASTTDRGLGYEQYF. CDR3 in DNA: TGTGCCAGCACTACCGACAGGGGGCTCGGCTACGAGCAGTACTTC.

The chain has TRBV27 and TRBJ1-1; D remains unclear. V was shortened by 5 bases and J by 5 bases, with 18 bases between the two germline ends. The CDR3 totals 15 residues. Germline CDR1 and CDR2: MNHEY and SMNVEV (reference sequence). CDR3 DNA: TGTGCCAGCAGTCCCAGTTCAGGTAGCTGGACTGAAGCTTTCTTT. The encoded protein is CASSPSSGSWTEAFF.

This clonotype was recorded many times. The chain joins TRBV7-2 to TRBJ1-1, with D unclear. The V and J ends lost 4 bases and 1 base respectively, with 7 bases between them. The CDR3 covers 13 residues. Germline-derived CDR1 and CDR2 are SGHTA and FQGNSA. CDR3 coding DNA: TGTGCCAGCAGCTCCCCAGCGAACACTGAAGCTTTCTTT. Translation gives CASSSPANTEAFF.

The rearrangement links TRBV15 to TRBJ1-2, with D possibly matching TRBD1 (5 bases). The CDR3 is 16 residues long. Per germline, CDR1 LNHNV and CDR2 YYDKDF (reference sequence). V was shortened by 5 bases and J by 7 bases, with 23 bases between the two germline ends. The CDR3 here is CATSGERQSHLAGYTF. CDR3 coding DNA: TGTGCCACCAGCGGGGAAAGACAGTCCCACCTTGCTGGCTACACCTTC. The whole variable domain, remainder taken from reference TRBV15 and TRBJ1-2, is DAMVIQNPRYQVTQFGKPVTLSCSQTLNHNVMYWYQQKSSQAPKLLFHYYDKDFNNEADTPDNFQSRRPNTSFCFLDIRSPGLGDTAMYLCATSGERQSHLAGYTFGSGTRLTVV.

This clonotype appeared a few times. The chain employs TRBV28 and TRBJ2-7; 10 nucleotides align to TRBD1. V lost 6 bases and J lost 2; bases outside the gene matches: 4. This CDR3 spans 14 amino acids. Germline V gene lookup returns CDR1 MDHEN and CDR2 SYDVKM. The CDR3 coding sequence is TGTGCCAGCAGGGGACAGGGGCTAACCTACGAGCAGTACTTC. Its protein product is CASRGQGLTYEQYF. The full variable domain, its missing parts supplied by reference TRBV28 and TRBJ2-7, is DVKVTQSSRYLVKRTGEKVFLECVQDMDHENMFWYRQDPGLGLRLIYFSYDVKMKEKGDIPEGYSVSREKKERFSLILESASTNQTSMYLCASRGQGLTYEQYFGPGTRLTVT.

The rearrangement links TRBV19 to TRBJ2-1; D is ambiguous. CDR3 length: 12 residues. V lost 0 bases to trimming and J lost 9 bases, with 6 bases between them. In germline, CDR1 is LNHDA, CDR2 SQIVND (reference sequence). CDR3 sequence (DNA): TGTGCCAGTAGTATAGAAGGCGGTGAGCAGTTCTTC. Translation: CASSIEGGEQFF.

This clonotype has just a few counts. This sequence joins TRBV3-1 and TRBJ2-1; D ambiguous. The germline V gene encodes CDR1 LGHDT and CDR2 YNNKEL (reference sequence). This CDR3 has 15 amino acids. Trimming cost V 5 bases and J 7 bases, with 18 bases left between them. In DNA form, the CDR3 reads TGTGCCAGCAGCTTAGTTTTAGTTAGTGGGAATGAGCAGTTCTTC. This sequence encodes CASSLVLVSGNEQFF.

This clonotype has more than one count but fewer than ten. CDR3 region: CASSAGASNTGELFF. In DNA, the CDR3 is TGTGCCAGCAGTGCGGGGGCTTCGAACACCGGGGAGCTGTTTTTT. This sequence joins TRBV2 and TRBJ2-2; D could derive from TRBD1 or TRBD2 (6 bases each). Germline CDR1 is SNHLY and CDR2 is FYNNEI. Trimming removed 4 bases at V and 0 bases at J, with 9 bases between. The CDR3 length is 15 residues.

The rearrangement links TRBV2 to TRBJ2-3, with D possibly matching TRBD2 (5 bases). The CDR3 length is 15 residues. V lost 5 bases to trimming and J lost 1 base, with 13 bases between them. CDR1 and CDR2 (germline): SNHLY, FYNNEI. The CDR3 protein is CASSRPRAGTDTQYF. The CDR3 nucleotides are TGTGCCAGCAGTCGCCCCAGAGCGGGCACAGATACGCAGTATTTT.